Shown below are 23 T cell receptor beta chains from a single sample sequenced in a study of cytomegalovirus exposure and HLA in healthy donors. 60 Vbeta and 13 Jbeta primers were used in PCR. The protocol was immunoSEQ multiplex PCR, while the TCRdb copy is restricted to in-frame clones and leaves out a portion. The top ten clones hold roughly 3.5% of a sample with about 160,000 clones, approximately 77% of them seen once. Sample: PBMCs. Source of these receptors: a man in his thirties or forties in good health and CMV-seropositive.

The sample holds a few counts of this clone. The chain links TRBV6-6 to TRBJ2-5; possible D gene TRBD1, 6 bases. The germline V gene has CDR1 MNHNY and CDR2 SVGAGI (reference sequence). Trimming stripped 5 bases from V and 2 bases from J, with 9 bases between. The CDR3 covers 13 residues. The CDR3 region is CASSRTEQETQYF. For the CDR3, the DNA is TGTGCCAGCAGTCGGACAGAGCAAGAGACCCAGTACTTC.

This rearrangement joins TRBV2 to TRBJ1-1; no clear D. The CDR3 is 15 amino acids. V was shortened by 2 bases and J by 4 bases, with 14 bases between the two germline ends. Germline-derived CDR1 and CDR2 are SNHLY and FYNNEI. The CDR3 bases are TGTGCCAGCAGTGAAAGGCGGAGCCTGGGCACTGAAGCTTTCTTT. It is translated as CASSERRSLGTEAFF.

This clone was found a few times. The chain joins TRBV5-1 to TRBJ2-2; TRBD2 matches at 8 bases. J gave up 4 bases and V 0 bases, and 8 bases lay outside the gene matches. The length of the CDR3 is 17 residues. Germline V lookup: CDR1 SGHRS, CDR2 YFSETQ. This chain's CDR3 is CASSLAPGRGATGELFF. The CDR3 nucleotides read TGCGCCAGCAGCTTGGCTCCGGGGCGGGGGGCCACCGGGGAGCTGTTTTTT.

The chain couples TRBV7-2 to TRBJ2-7, with D uncertain. Germline V CDR1 and CDR2: SGHTA, FQGNSA. The CDR3 has 13 amino acids. The V end was cut by 5 bases, the J end by 2 bases, with 10 bases between. The DNA of the CDR3 is TGTGCCAGCAGCCAGCACAGAACCTACGAGCAGTACTTC. Translation gives CASSQHRTYEQYF.

V usage is TRBV9 and J usage is TRBJ1-6; 7 positions agree with TRBD1. The V gene end was trimmed by 0 bases and the J gene end by 7 bases; junction bases not matched to a gene: 4. Germline lookup yields CDR1 SGDLS and CDR2 YYNGEE. The CDR3 length is 15 residues. CDR3 sequence (DNA): TGTGCCAGCAGCGTAGGTAACAGGGGAAATTCACCCCTCCACTTT. Translating gives CASSVGNRGNSPLHF.

This clone was observed a handful of times. The rearrangement uses TRBV29-1 and TRBJ2-3; 16 bases map to TRBD2. The V segment lost 7 bases and the J segment 4 bases; nucleotides outside the gene matches: 2. CDR3 length equals 14 residues. CDR1 is SQVTM, CDR2 ANQGSEA, per germline. CDR3 loop: CSGGLAGGSDTQYF. The DNA of the CDR3 is TGCAGCGGGGGACTAGCGGGGGGGTCAGATACGCAGTATTTT.

This chain links TRBV7-8 with TRBJ2-7, with D possibly TRBD1 on 6 matching bases. CDR3 length: 15 residues. Germline-derived CDR1 and CDR2 are SGHVS and FQNEAQ. V dropped 5 bases and J dropped 4 bases, with 18 bases sitting between them. CDR3 bases: TGTGCCAGCAGCAAACCTCAACAGGGTTCGTACGAGCAGTACTTC. Translated, it gives CASSKPQQGSYEQYF. Full variable domain (remainder filled in from reference TRBV7-8 and TRBJ2-7): GAGVSQSPRYKVAKRGQDVALRCDPISGHVSLFWYQQALGQGPEFLTYFQNEAQLDKSGLPSDRFFAERPEGSVSTLKIQRTQQEDSAVYLCASSKPQQGSYEQYFGPGTRLTVT.

The rearrangement links TRBV15 to TRBJ1-5; maybe TRBD1 (6 bases). This CDR3 has 16 residues. The ends were cut back, 1 base at V and 0 bases at J, with 10 bases in the middle. Germline CDR1 and CDR2: LNHNV and YYDKDF (reference sequence). This chain's CDR3 is CATSRGTVNSNQPQHF. CDR3 coding DNA: TGTGCCACCAGCAGAGGGACAGTTAATAGCAATCAGCCCCAGCATTTT.

As to this clone: The sample has other DNA sequences that encode this CDR3 too. The CDR3 sequence is CASSATGANEKLFF. CDR3 coding DNA: TGTGCCAGCAGCGCGACAGGGGCTAATGAAAAACTGTTTTTT. The rearrangement uses TRBV7-3 and TRBJ1-4, with 8 bases fitting TRBD1. V shed 5 bases, J shed 3 bases, and the junction held 2 bases outside the gene matches. The CDR3 is 14 amino acids. The germline V gene encodes CDR1 SGHTA and CDR2 FQGTGA.

The sample holds one count of this clone. The J gene is TRBJ2-7, the V gene TRBV7-9; D remains ambiguous. Germline CDR1 reads SEHNR; CDR2 reads FQNEAQ (reference sequence). The CDR3 contains 14 residues. V was shortened by 1 base and J by 3 bases, with 10 bases between the two germline ends. CDR3 sequence: CASSLVALDYEQYF. The CDR3 DNA is TGTGCCAGCAGCTTAGTGGCCCTCGACTACGAGCAGTACTTC. The entire variable domain, with the rest obtained from reference TRBV7-9 and TRBJ2-7, is as follows: DTGVSQNPRHKITKRGQNVTFRCDPISEHNRLYWYRQTLGQGPEFLTYFQNEAQLEKSRLLSDRFSAERPKGSFSTLEIQRTEQGDSAMYLCASSLVALDYEQYFGPGTRLTVT.

The rearrangement uses TRBV5-1 and TRBJ2-5, with a tentative D call TRBD2 (6 bases). Per the germline V gene, CDR1 is SGHRS and CDR2 is YFSETQ. The CDR3 has 14 residues. Between the trimmed V and J ends, which lost 1 base and 3 bases, there was a span of 10 bases. The DNA for the CDR3 is TGCGCCAGCAGCTTGACGGGGGACGAAGAGACCCAGTACTTC. Its translation is CASSLTGDEETQYF. The full variable domain, completed using reference TRBV5-1 and TRBJ2-5, is KAGVTQTPRYLIKTRGQQVTLSCSPISGHRSVSWYQQTPGQGLQFLFEYFSETQRNKGNFPGRFSGRQFSNSRSEMNVSTLELGDSALYLCASSLTGDEETQYFGPGTRLLVL.

This chain links TRBV6-5 with TRBJ2-2; 8 bases are a match to TRBD1. Germline V gene data show CDR1 as MNHEY and CDR2 as SVGAGI. V dropped 1 base and J dropped 4; count of bases not matched to a gene: 5. The CDR3 length is 16 residues. CDR3 bases: TGTGCCAGCAGTTACTACAGGGGGTCGGGCACCGGGGAGCTGTTTTTT. Amino acid sequence: CASSYYRGSGTGELFF.

The V call is TRBV4-3, the J call TRBJ2-1; D unresolved. Trimming left V 3 bases short and J 0 bases short, with 12 bases between. The germline V gene encodes CDR1 LGHNA and CDR2 YSLEER. The CDR3 extends over 16 amino acids. CDR3 protein: CASSHRDRSSYNEQFF. The CDR3 DNA reads TGCGCCAGCAGCCATAGAGACCGGAGCTCCTACAATGAGCAGTTCTTC.

J is TRBJ1-2 and V is TRBV19; weak D call: TRBD1 (6 bases). Germline-derived CDR1 and CDR2 are LNHDA and SQIVND (reference sequence). This CDR3 contains 15 residues. V was clipped by 4 bases and J by 2 bases, with 14 bases between them. CDR3: CASSTRDKPNYGYTF. The DNA of the CDR3 is TGTGCCAGTAGTACCCGGGACAAGCCGAACTATGGCTACACCTTC.

This clone was counted once. The chain is built from TRBV5-4 and TRBJ1-2; perhaps TRBD1 as D (5 bases). The V end lost 5 bases, the J end lost 4 bases, and 12 bases lay between the germline ends. The CDR3 is 13 residues long. The germline V gene has CDR1 SGHNT and CDR2 YYREEE (reference sequence). CDR3 coding DNA: TGTGCCAGCAGGTCGCAGGGTGCCTATGGCTACACCTTC. Amino acids: CASRSQGAYGYTF.

V is TRBV5-1 and J is TRBJ2-7, with D possibly TRBD2 on 5 matching bases. Per the germline V gene, CDR1 is SGHRS and CDR2 is YFSETQ. The V end was cut by 2 bases, the J end by 0 bases, with 12 bases between. The CDR3 has 15 residues. CDR3 amino acids: CASSFAVGSSYEQYF. The CDR3 DNA reads TGCGCCAGCAGCTTCGCTGTTGGGAGCTCCTACGAGCAGTACTTC. The full variable domain, completed using reference TRBV5-1 and TRBJ2-7, is KAGVTQTPRYLIKTRGQQVTLSCSPISGHRSVSWYQQTPGQGLQFLFEYFSETQRNKGNFPGRFSGRQFSNSRSEMNVSTLELGDSALYLCASSFAVGSSYEQYFGPGTRLTVT.

This clone was found a few times. The CDR3 here is CASSPRLGRGRYTDTQYF. In nucleotides, the CDR3 is TGCGCCAGCAGCCCACGCTTAGGCAGGGGAAGGTACACAGATACGCAGTATTTT. The chain is built from TRBV4-1 and TRBJ2-3, with D possibly TRBD1 on 6 matching bases. Between the trimmed V and J ends, which lost 4 bases and 2 bases, there was a span of 22 bases. Germline assignment: CDR1 MGHRA and CDR2 YSYEKL. The CDR3 length is 18 residues.

V gene TRBV21-1 combines with J gene TRBJ1-5; the DNA was not compared with TRBD1, the D call given in the table. TRBV21-1 is a known pseudogene. The CDR3 has 16 amino acids. The CDR3 protein is CASSRLTGALNQPQHF. CDR3 sequence (DNA): TGTGCCAGCAGCCGCCTGACAGGGGCGCTCAATCAGCCCCAGCATTTT.

J is TRBJ2-7 and V is TRBV6-5, with TRBD2 identical over 10 bases. The CDR3 contains 13 residues. With 5 bases clipped from V and 3 bases from J, the junction kept 1 base outside the gene matches. In germline, CDR1 is MNHEY, CDR2 SVGAGI. CDR3 DNA: TGTGCCAGCAGTGTAGCGGGGGGCTACGAGCAGTACTTC. This encodes CASSVAGGYEQYF.

This clone showed up just a few times. This sample also contains other DNA sequences that code for the same CDR3. This rearrangement joins TRBV6-6 to TRBJ2-6, with D tentatively TRBD1 (6 bases). CDR1 is MNHNY, CDR2 SVGAGI, per germline (reference sequence). Trimming took off 6 bases at V and 0 bases at J, with 6 bases between the two ends. The CDR3 spans 14 residues. CDR3 nucleotides: TGTGCCAGCAGCAGGGGCTCTGGGGCCAACGTCCTGACTTTC. Translation: CASSRGSGANVLTF.

The V call is TRBV30, the J call TRBJ2-1, with a weak D call TRBD2 (5 bases). V was shortened by 0 bases and J by 7 bases, with 7 bases between the two germline ends. CDR3 size: 12 residues. Germline V lookup: CDR1 GTSNPN, CDR2 SVGIG (reference sequence). The CDR3 sequence: CAWSVRGNEQFF. CDR3 nucleotide sequence: TGTGCCTGGAGTGTACGAGGGAATGAGCAGTTCTTC. Looking up the rest from reference TRBV30 and TRBJ2-1 gives the full variable domain: SQTIHQWPATLVQPVGSPLSLECTVEGTSNPNLYWYRQAAGRGLQLLFYSVGIGQISSEVPQNLSASRPQDRQFILSSKKLLLSDSGFYLCAWSVRGNEQFFGPGTRLTVL.

This sequence joins TRBV11-2 and TRBJ2-3, with 11 bases aligning to TRBD1. The CDR3 covers 17 residues. Germline CDR1 and CDR2: SGHAT and FQNNGV. Losses at the gene ends were 1 base for V and 5 bases for J; bases not matched to a gene: 8. Written as DNA, the CDR3 is TGTGCCAGCAGCTTAGCCCCCGGGACAGGGGGTTTAGATACGCAGTATTTT. Translating it yields CASSLAPGTGGLDTQYF.

This clone has a handful of counts. V and J are TRBV9 and TRBJ2-7; 7 positions agree with TRBD1. Losses at the gene ends were 4 bases for V and 6 bases for J; bases not matched to a gene: 10. The CDR3 contains 14 residues. Germline V lookup: CDR1 SGDLS, CDR2 YYNGEE. DNA for the CDR3: TGTGCCAGCAGCTCCACCCCATCAGGGGGCGAGCAGTACTTC. Translation: CASSSTPSGGEQYF.